This T cell receptor beta chain was sequenced for a study of control samples from healthy donors and cancer patients. Profiling relied on immunoSEQ multiplex PCR, and the TCRdb table lists in-frame clones only, not all of them. This repertoire shows about 270,000 clones, about four fifths found once; its top ten account for approximately 12%. V shed 6 bases, J shed 2 bases, and the junction held 11 bases outside the gene matches. CDR1 is SNHLY and CDR2 is FYNNEI in the germline V gene. The CDR3 runs 18 residues. The J gene is TRBJ2-6, the V gene TRBV2; 9 bases align to TRBD1. The sequence derives from a woman aged 55-69 years with lung cancer. The sequencing sample was made of PBMCs. The CDR3 sequence is CASSKQGAGEAGANVLTF. CDR3 coding DNA: TGTGCCAGCAGCAAACAGGGGGCAGGCGAAGCTGGGGCCAACGTCCTGACTTTC. The variable domain in full, completed from reference TRBV2 and TRBJ2-6, reads EPEVTQTPSHQVTQMGQEVILRCVPISNHLYFYWYRQILGQKVEFLVSFYNNEISEKSEIFDDQFSVERPDGSNFTLKIRSTKLEDSAMYFCASSKQGAGEAGANVLTFGAGSRLTVL.